This T cell receptor (beta chain) is drawn from a study of identical twins. Study-level findings and limits: The study based its conclusions on cross-sectional statistical analysis and did not follow the same donors. Weaker excess twin sharing was seen among beta out-of-frame sequences.

Carrying unique molecular identifiers, the cDNA also gained a universal primer site through template switching. TCRdb reprocessed the 5' RACE reads via MiXCR and lists one record per CDR3 protein. The sample shows hundreds of thousands of distinct CDR3 sequences, approximately 8.5% of them seen only once. The CDR3 contains 16 residues. In germline, CDR1 is SSHAT, CDR2 FNYEAQ (reference sequence). The germline V and J ends were trimmed by 4 bases and 6 bases, with 18 bases remaining between them. This clonotype was seen ten or more times. Its antigen is unidentified. A further study also used this sample, focusing on yellow fever vaccine responses in identical twins.

The sequence derives from a woman aged 18-30 years in good health. The sequenced sample consisted of memory (CD45RO+) T cells sorted from blood. The gene calls are TRBV7-7 and TRBJ2-2, with D perhaps matching TRBD2 (5 bases). The CDR3 DNA reads TGTGCCAGCAGCTCCGGACTTTTTCTTCAGCCCGGGGAGCTGTTTTTT. It specifies CASSSGLFLQPGELFF.